The 2 T cell receptor beta chains below come from one sample, sequenced in a study of T-cell reconstitution after alpha-beta-depleted transplantation in children. Preparation of the TCRbeta library used unique molecular identifiers. One entry per CDR3 protein, called by TCRdb with MiXCR from the PCR reads. The sample yields about 340,000 distinct CDR3 sequences, 15% to 20% seen once. The sample in question was PBMCs, mostly from graft donor cells, obtained 360 days after TCRalphabeta/CD19-depleted stem cell transplant. The receptors originated from a male patient between 2 and 10 years old who had a stem cell transplant for acute lymphoblastic leukemia, so the T cells may come from the graft donor.

The chain employs TRBV7-9 and TRBJ2-7; no clear D. Trimming shortened V by 5 bases and J by 7 bases, and 15 bases separated the two germline ends. The germline V gene encodes CDR1 SEHNR and CDR2 FQNEAQ (reference sequence). This CDR3 has 13 amino acids. CDR3 sequence: CASSPDRRWEQYF. Here the CDR3 DNA reads TGTGCCAGCAGCCCAGACCGCCGGTGGGAGCAGTACTTC.

This clonotype turned up a few times. The rearrangement joins TRBV4-1 to TRBJ2-1; D gene uncertain. The CDR3 consists of 13 residues. Germline CDR1 is MGHRA and CDR2 is YSYEKL. V was cut by 1 base and J by 5 bases, with 6 bases left in between. In DNA form, the CDR3 reads TGCGCCAGCAGCCAAGCACCCCACAATGAGCAGTTCTTC. Amino acid sequence: CASSQAPHNEQFF.